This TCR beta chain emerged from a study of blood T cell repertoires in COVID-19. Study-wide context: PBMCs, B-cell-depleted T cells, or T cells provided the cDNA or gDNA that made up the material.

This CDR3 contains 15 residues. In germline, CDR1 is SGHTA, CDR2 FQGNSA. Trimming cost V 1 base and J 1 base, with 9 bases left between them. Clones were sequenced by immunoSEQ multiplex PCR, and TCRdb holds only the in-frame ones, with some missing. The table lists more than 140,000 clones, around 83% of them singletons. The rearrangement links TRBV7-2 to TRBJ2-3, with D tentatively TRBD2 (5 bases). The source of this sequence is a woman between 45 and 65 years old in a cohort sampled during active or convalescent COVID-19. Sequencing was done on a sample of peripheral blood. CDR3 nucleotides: TGTGCCAGCAGCTTAGGAGGACTCCGCACAGATACGCAGTATTTT. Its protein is CASSLGGLRTDTQYF.